The 18 T cell receptor beta chains below all came from one sample that was sequenced in a study of blood T cells in healthy people across ages. Then a second PCR, running about 6 to 12 cycles, was carried out with a sample-barcoded 5' primer and a J-beta primer mix. TCRdb processed the 5' RACE reads anew with MiXCR; each CDR3 protein has one entry. The profile covers about 840,000 distinct CDR3 sequences, with 25% to 35% appearing a single time and about a tenth taken by the ten largest. This sample also belongs to another study, concerning T cells of mothers and their children.

The sequencing input was blood. The origin of the receptors is a woman in her thirties or forties in good health.

There are a few counts of this clonotype. This chain joins TRBV5-6 and TRBJ2-1; 12 bases map to TRBD2. With V trimmed by 4 bases and J by 9 bases, 11 bases remained unmatched. CDR1 is SGHDT and CDR2 is YYEEEE in the germline V gene. The CDR3 loop spans 16 amino acids. The CDR3 coding sequence is TGTGCCAGCAGCGCAACCTCTAGCGGGGGGGCGAGTGAGCAGTTCTTC. It yields the protein CASSATSSGGASEQFF.

The V call is TRBV27, the J call TRBJ1-5; D ambiguous. V lost 0 bases to trimming and J lost 2 bases, with 14 bases between them. The germline CDR1 and CDR2 sequences are MNHEY and SMNVEV (reference sequence). This CDR3 is 17 amino acids long. The CDR3 loop is CASSLSPVLEGNQPQHF. CDR3 DNA: TGTGCCAGCAGTTTATCCCCAGTCTTGGAAGGCAATCAGCCCCAGCATTTT.

This chain joins TRBV20-1 and TRBJ1-6, with D tentatively TRBD1 (6 bases). Germline V gives CDR1 DFQATT, CDR2 SNEGSKA (reference sequence). This CDR3 is 16 amino acids long. V lost 6 bases and J 9 bases, leaving 24 bases between the germline ends. For the CDR3, the DNA is TGCAGTGCCGAGGAGGGGCGGCGGACAGCTGCTTCACCCCTCCACTTT. This gives the protein CSAEEGRRTAASPLHF.

As to this clonotype: The junction does not match germline at one end; this may be a read error. The gene calls are TRBV20-1 and TRBJ2-1; D perhaps matches TRBD2 (6 bases). CDR3 length equals 14 residues. CDR1 is DFQATT and CDR2 is SNEGSKA in the germline V gene (reference sequence). In DNA form, the CDR3 reads TGCAGTGCGGAGGGCAGAGGTAGCTACGATGAGCAGTTCTTC. Residues: CSAEGRGSYDEQFF.

The chain combines TRBV19 with TRBJ2-3, with 9 bases that match TRBD2. This CDR3 is 14 amino acids long. The germline gives CDR1 LNHDA, CDR2 SQIVND (reference sequence). Germline trimming cut 6 bases from V and 4 bases from J; bases unmatched to any gene: 5. Here the CDR3 reads CASRLAGQPDTQYF. The CDR3 DNA is TGTGCCAGTAGGCTAGCGGGACAGCCAGATACGCAGTATTTT.

This clonotype has just a few counts. A much more abundant neighbour one base away suggests this may be a read error. The rearrangement joins TRBV2 to TRBJ1-2; possibly TRBD1 for D (5 bases). Germline V gene sequence: CDR1 SNHLY, CDR2 FYNNEI. This CDR3 has 14 amino acids. The V and J ends lost 6 bases and 7 bases respectively, with 18 bases between them. The chain's CDR3 is CASRAGLRGFGYTF. Written as DNA, the CDR3 is TGTGCCAGCAGGGCAGGGCTTCGGGGGTTTGGCTACACCTTC.

The V call is TRBV24-1, the J call TRBJ2-1, with 10 bases matching TRBD1. The germline V gene encodes CDR1 KGHDR and CDR2 SFDVKD. The CDR3 extends over 15 amino acids. After removal of 5 bases from V and 3 bases from J, the junction contained 3 bases not matched to a gene. The CDR3 here is CATSVDRGYYNEQFF. CDR3 DNA: TGTGCCACCAGTGTGGACAGGGGGTACTACAATGAGCAGTTCTTC.

On this clonotype itself: A clone one base away is much larger, so this may be a read error. This chain uses TRBV6-5 with TRBJ1-2; D is ambiguous. Trimming removed 11 bases at V and 1 base at J, with 14 bases between. CDR1 and CDR2 from the germline V gene are MNHEY and SVGAGI. The CDR3 spans 13 residues. The CDR3, as DNA: TGTGCCGGCACTGTGGGCATTAACTATGGCTACACCTTC. It specifies CAGTVGINYGYTF.

Comment on this clonotype: Germline is not matched at one junction end, which may reflect a read error. The V call is TRBV6-5, the J call TRBJ2-5; TRBD1 matches at 8 bases. Per germline, CDR1 MNHEY and CDR2 SVGAGI. This CDR3 has 14 amino acids. The CDR3 spells CTSRTAQGGETQYF. The CDR3 region has the DNA TGTACCAGCAGAACGGCACAGGGGGGAGAGACCCAGTACTTC.

The chain employs TRBV7-2 and TRBJ1-4; weak D call: TRBD1 (5 bases). CDR1 and CDR2 from the germline V gene are SGHTA and FQGNSA. This CDR3 spans 15 amino acids. Trimming took off 3 bases at V and 8 bases at J, with 16 bases between the two ends. CDR3 in DNA: TGTGCCAGCAGCTTTCAGGAGGGGAATTGGGAAAAACTGTTTTTT. It is translated as CASSFQEGNWEKLFF.

Points on this clonotype: A much larger clonotype is one base distant, so this may be a read error. J is TRBJ2-3 and V is TRBV9, with D uncertain. This CDR3 region has 15 residues. Looked up from germline, CDR1 is SGDLS and CDR2 is YYNGEE. CDR3 loop: CASSHDDLITDAQYF. Written as DNA, the CDR3 is TGTGCCAGCAGCCACGATGACCTAATCACAGATGCGCAGTATTTT.

The chain links TRBV9 to TRBJ1-1; TRBD1 is a possible D gene (6 bases). Germline values: CDR1 SGDLS, CDR2 YYNGEE. V lost 3 bases and J 1 base, leaving 10 bases between the germline ends. This CDR3 has 14 residues. The CDR3 nucleotides read TGTGCCAGCAGCGCCGGGACACCGAACACTGAAGCTTTCTTT. Residues: CASSAGTPNTEAFF.

This chain joins TRBV9 and TRBJ2-2; TRBD2 matches at 11 bases. The CDR3 has 15 amino acids. V was pared by 5 bases and J by 5 bases, with 5 bases of the junction left unmatched. Germline CDR1 SGDLS, CDR2 YYNGEE. The DNA for the CDR3 is TGTGCCAGCAGAGTGACTAGCGGGGTTACCGGGGAGCTGTTTTTT. Translation gives CASRVTSGVTGELFF.

CDR3 amino acids: CASWGPEGHLNTEAFF. For the CDR3, the DNA is TGTGCCAGCTGGGGCCCCGAGGGACACCTTAACACTGAAGCTTTCTTT. This chain uses TRBV2 with TRBJ1-1, with D possibly matching TRBD1 (6 bases). The CDR3 runs 16 residues. Germline CDR1 SNHLY, CDR2 FYNNEI. V lost 8 bases and J 2 bases, leaving 21 bases between the germline ends.

This clonotype was detected only once. This chain connects TRBV7-6 to TRBJ2-1, with D perhaps TRBD1 (6 bases). Germline V gene sequence: CDR1 SGHVS, CDR2 FNYEAQ. This CDR3 comprises 15 residues. Trimming took off 5 bases at V and 10 bases at J, with 21 bases between the two ends. This CDR3 is CASSTQTGSSYEQFF. The CDR3 nucleotides read TGTGCCAGCAGCACACAAACAGGGAGCTCCTACGAGCAGTTCTTC.

The J gene is TRBJ1-2, the V gene TRBV7-9; 9 bases map to TRBD1. V dropped 4 bases and J dropped 5; count of bases not matched to a gene: 5. Germline V gene lookup returns CDR1 SEHNR and CDR2 FQNEAQ (reference sequence). This CDR3 spans 14 amino acids. In DNA form, the CDR3 reads TGTGCCAGCAGCTACGGGACAGGGCGTTATGGCTACACCTTC. This sequence encodes CASSYGTGRYGYTF.

V gene TRBV4-2 combines with J gene TRBJ2-6; 9 bases map to TRBD1. The germline V gene encodes CDR1 LGHNA and CDR2 YNFKEQ. CDR3 length: 19 amino acids. V dropped 0 bases and J dropped 0; count of bases not matched to a gene: 6. The DNA for the CDR3 is TGTGCCAGCAGCCAAGAATTGGGGACAGGGAACTCTGGGGCCAACGTCCTGACTTTC. Protein sequence: CASSQELGTGNSGANVLTF.

This clonotype was found many times. This chain connects TRBV6-5 to TRBJ1-2, with D tentatively TRBD1 (5 bases). V was trimmed by 8 bases and J by 4 bases, leaving 17 bases between them. Germline V gene sequence: CDR1 MNHEY, CDR2 SVGAGI. CDR3 length: 14 residues. The CDR3 coding sequence is TGTGCCAGCGGTCCTGAGGGACGTCGCTATGGCTACACCTTC. The encoded protein is CASGPEGRRYGYTF.